This T cell receptor beta chain is drawn from a study of blood T cell repertoires in COVID-19. Study background: The study drew acute and convalescent COVID-19 samples from the United States, Italy and Spain.

Participants were aged roughly 18 to 90 years, lived in about 26 US areas, and enrolled virtually. Only in-frame clones appear in the TCRdb table, and some are missing; sequencing was by immunoSEQ multiplex PCR. Of approximately 230,000 clones listed, 85% to 90% are singletons. Germline CDR1 is ENHRY and CDR2 is SYGVKD. This CDR3 comprises 12 residues. V was cut by 0 bases and J by 8 bases, with 4 bases left in between. The specimen sequenced was PBMCs or T cells enriched from blood (not recorded which). The J gene is TRBJ1-4, the V gene TRBV10-3; D remains unclear. This clonotype was obtained from a man between 35 and 55 years old who had recovered from COVID-19. The CDR3 sequence: CAISESEEKLFF. The CDR3 coding sequence is TGTGCCATCAGTGAGTCCGAGGAAAAACTGTTTTTT.